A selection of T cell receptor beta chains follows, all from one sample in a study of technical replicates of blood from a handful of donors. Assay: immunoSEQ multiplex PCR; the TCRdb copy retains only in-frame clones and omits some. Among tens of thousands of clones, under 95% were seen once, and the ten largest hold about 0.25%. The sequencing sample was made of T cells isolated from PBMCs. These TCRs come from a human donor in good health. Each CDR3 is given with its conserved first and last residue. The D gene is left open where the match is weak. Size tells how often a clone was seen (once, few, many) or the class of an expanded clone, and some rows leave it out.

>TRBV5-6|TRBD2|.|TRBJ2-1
TGTGCCAGCAGCGTCGGGGGGAGCTCCTACAATGAGCAGTTCTTC
CASSVGGSSYNEQFF
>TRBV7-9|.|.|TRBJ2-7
TGTGCCAGCAGCTTAGGGGGGGAAAGGACCGAGCAGTACTTC
CASSLGGERTEQYF
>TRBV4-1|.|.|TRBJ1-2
TGCGCCAGCACAGTCGTCCGCCGGGAAAATTATAACTATGGCTACACCTTC
CASTVVRRENYNYGYTF
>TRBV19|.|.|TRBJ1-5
TGTGCCAGTAGTATAGATCTCCTACCCTATCAGCCCCAGCATTTT
CASSIDLLPYQPQHF
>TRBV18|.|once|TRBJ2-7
TGTGCCAGCTCACCAGTGGACAGAAACAACGAGCAGTACTTC
CASSPVDRNNEQYF
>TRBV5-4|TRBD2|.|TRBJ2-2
TGTGCCAGCAGCCGGGGGGCGGGAGGGTCCATCGGGGAGCTGTTTTTT
CASSRGAGGSIGELFF
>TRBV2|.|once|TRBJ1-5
TGTGCCAGCGCGGGGTCTGGTTATAGCAATCAGCCCCAGCATTTT
CASAGSGYSNQPQHF
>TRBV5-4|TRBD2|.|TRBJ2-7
TGTGCCAGCAGCTTGGTTTATGCGGGGGGTAGCGAGCAGTACTTC
CASSLVYAGGSEQYF
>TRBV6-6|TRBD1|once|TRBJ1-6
TGTGCCAGCAGTTCGGACAGGAGCTCCTATAATTCACCCCTCCACTTT
CASSSDRSSYNSPLHF
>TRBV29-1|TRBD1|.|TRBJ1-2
TGCAGCGTTGAAAAGGGACAGGGATATTCTAGCTATGGCTACACCTTC
CSVEKGQGYSSYGYTF
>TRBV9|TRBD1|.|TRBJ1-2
TGTGCCAGCACCGGACAGGGAACCTATGGCTACACCTTC
CASTGQGTYGYTF
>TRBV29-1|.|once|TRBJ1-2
TGCAGCGTTGATCCCCCCTCGGGCTACACCTTC
CSVDPPSGYTF
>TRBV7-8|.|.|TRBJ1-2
TGTGCCAGCAGCTTAGGTCCGACACCCATCTATGGCTACACCTTC
CASSLGPTPIYGYTF
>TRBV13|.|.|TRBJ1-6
TGTGCCAGCAGATCCCTTCGCTCCGGACAGACTAATTCACCCCTCCACTTT
CASRSLRSGQTNSPLHF
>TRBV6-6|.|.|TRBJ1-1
TGTGCCAGCATCCCCCGGGACTCGGGCACTGAAGCTTTCTTT
CASIPRDSGTEAFF
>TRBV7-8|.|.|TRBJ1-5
TGTGCCAGCAGCACAGCCAGGGAATTAAGCAATCAGCCCCAGCATTTT
CASSTARELSNQPQHF
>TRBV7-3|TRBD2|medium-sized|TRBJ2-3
TGTGCCAGCAGCTCTACGGGCGGCGGGGGGACAACAGATACGCAGTATTTT
CASSSTGGGGTTDTQYF
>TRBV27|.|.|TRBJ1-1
TGTGCCAGCAACTACTACATCCCGGGGGGTAAGAACACTGAAGCTTTCTTT
CASNYYIPGGKNTEAFF
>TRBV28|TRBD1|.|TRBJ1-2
TGTGCCAGCAAAGACAGGGCGGGCTACACCTTC
CASKDRAGYTF
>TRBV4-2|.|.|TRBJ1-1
TGTGCCAGCAGCCCGGGCTTTATCGGGGTAATGAACACTGAAGCTTTCTTT
CASSPGFIGVMNTEAFF
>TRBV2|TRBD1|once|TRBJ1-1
TGTGCCAGCAGGGACTTTGGACAGGGAGGCACTGAAGCTTTCTTT
CASRDFGQGGTEAFF
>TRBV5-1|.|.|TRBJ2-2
TGCGCCAGCAGCCTTAACACCGGGGAGCTGTTTTTT
CASSLNTGELFF
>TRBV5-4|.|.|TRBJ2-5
TGTGCCAGCAGCTTGGCTCCCCCAGAGACCCAGTACTTC
CASSLAPPETQYF
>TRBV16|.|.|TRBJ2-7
TGTGCCAGCAGCCAAAAGTTCCGCGCATTCTACGAGCAGTACTTC
CASSQKFRAFYEQYF
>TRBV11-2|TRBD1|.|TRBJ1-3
TGTGCCAGCAGCTTAACCGACAGGGTGGTTAACACCATATATTTT
CASSLTDRVVNTIYF
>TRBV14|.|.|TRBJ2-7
TGTGCCAGCAGCCAGTTCATCTACGAGCAGTACTTC
CASSQFIYEQYF
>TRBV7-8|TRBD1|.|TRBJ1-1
TGTGCCAGCAGCTGGAGCCCGGGACAGGGGGGCACTGAAGCTTTCTTT
CASSWSPGQGGTEAFF
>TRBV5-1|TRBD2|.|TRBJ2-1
TGCGCCAGCAGCCCCAGTAGGGGGACTAGCGGGACCGACAATGAGCAGTTCTTC
CASSPSRGTSGTDNEQFF
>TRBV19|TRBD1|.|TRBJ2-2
TGTGCCAGTAGTAACCCTCCAGACAGGGCGAACACCGGGGAGCTGTTTTTT
CASSNPPDRANTGELFF
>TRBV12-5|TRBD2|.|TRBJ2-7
TGTGCTAGTGGTATCAACCTGGGTAGCGGGAACGTCCACGAGCAGTACTTC
CASGINLGSGNVHEQYF
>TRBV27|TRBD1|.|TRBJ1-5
TGTGCCAGCAGTTCCCGACAGGGAGGACAGCCCCAGCATTTT
CASSSRQGGQPQHF
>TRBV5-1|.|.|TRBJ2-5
TGCGCCAGCAGCTTGGGCCCAGGGCGGGGAGAGACCCAGTACTTC
CASSLGPGRGETQYF
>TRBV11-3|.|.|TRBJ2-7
TGTGCCAGCAGCTTAGCGCGCTACAGGGTTAGCTCCTACGAGCAGTACTTC
CASSLARYRVSSYEQYF
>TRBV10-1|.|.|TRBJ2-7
TGCGCCAGCAGTGACCCTAGCGACCCAAACCAAAGCTACGAGCAGTACTTC
CASSDPSDPNQSYEQYF
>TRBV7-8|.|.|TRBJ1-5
TGTGCCAGCAGCTTAGTTCAGGGGCAGCCCCAGCATTTT
CASSLVQGQPQHF
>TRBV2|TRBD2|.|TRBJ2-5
TGTGCCAGCAGTGAAGCCACCTTAGCGGGAGTAAGAGAGACCCAGTACTTC
CASSEATLAGVRETQYF
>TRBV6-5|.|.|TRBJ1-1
TGTGCCAGCAGTTCGTCGCCGGACACTGAAGCTTTCTTT
CASSSSPDTEAFF
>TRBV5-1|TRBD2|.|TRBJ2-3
TGCGCCAGCAGCCCGGGGACTAGCGGCACAGATACGCAGTATTTT
CASSPGTSGTDTQYF
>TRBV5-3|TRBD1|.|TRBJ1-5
TGTGCCAGAAGCTTGGGGGACAGGGGGCCGTCTAGCAATCAGCCCCAGCATTTT
CARSLGDRGPSSNQPQHF
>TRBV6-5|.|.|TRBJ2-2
TGTGCCAGCAGTTACCAGGTTCCCGGGGAGCTGTTTTTT
CASSYQVPGELFF
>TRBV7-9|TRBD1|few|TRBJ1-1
TGTGCCAGCAGCTTAGTACATCAGGGGGAAGGGGGAGCTTTCTTT
CASSLVHQGEGGAFF